This TCR beta chain derives from a study of OX40 agonist ivuxolimab in advanced cancers. Clones were read by immunoSEQ multiplex PCR, and TCRdb kept only the in-frame ones, dropping some. The repertoire holds under 90,000 clones, with 90% to 95% as singletons. This CDR3 is 13 amino acids long. The source material was CD4+ or CD8+ T cells sorted from blood, sampled in a trial of the OX40 agonist ivuxolimab. The chain carries TRBV21-1 and TRBJ2-7; the table's D gene call, TRBD2, was not cross checked with the DNA. TRBV21-1 is a pseudogene segment. This sequence was found in an adult with an advanced solid tumor such as melanoma, head and neck, liver or kidney cancer. The CDR3 reads CASSKVSTREQYF. DNA of the CDR3: TGTGCCAGCAGCAAAGTTTCGACTCGGGAGCAGTACTTC.